A selection of T cell receptor beta chains follows, all from one sample in a study of blood T cells in healthy people across ages. TCRdb itself ran the 5' RACE reads through MiXCR, one entry per CDR3 protein. The sample records about 700,000 distinct CDR3 sequences, about 32% being singletons. The source material was blood. The receptors were gathered from an elderly woman in good health. Each CDR3 is given with its conserved first and last residue. The D gene is left open where the match is weak. A clone size is listed for some rows: how often the clone was seen (once, few, many), or a class if it is expanded.

TRBJ2-1 TRBD2 14 many TRBV20-1 TGCAGTGCTCTACTAGCGGGGGGGTACCATGAGCAGTTCTTC CSALLAGGYHEQFF
TRBJ2-7 NA 13 NA TRBV14 TGTGCCAGCAGCCAAGAGGGCAGGGCGGTGCAGTACTTC CASSQEGRAVQYF
TRBJ1-2 NA 13 NA TRBV7-2 TGTGCCAGCAGCTTGTCTACAGGCAATGGCTACACCTTC CASSLSTGNGYTF
TRBJ2-7 TRBD2 15 many TRBV7-9 TGTGCCAGCAGCTTTATATCTAGCGGGGACTACGAGCAGTACTTC CASSFISSGDYEQYF
TRBJ1-3 NA 16 NA TRBV12-3/TRBV12-4 TGTGCCAGCAGTTTACGACAGCTCATGTCTGGAAACACCATATATTTT CASSLRQLMSGNTIYF
TRBJ2-1 NA 16 many TRBV12-3/TRBV12-4 TGTGCCAGCAGTTTGGGCCAAGGGGTCTCCTACAATGAGCAGTTCTTC CASSLGQGVSYNEQFF
TRBJ2-7 NA 13 NA TRBV30 TGTGCCTGTCCAAGGGACGGCTCCTACGAGCAGTACTTC CACPRDGSYEQYF
TRBJ1-2 NA 14 many TRBV28 TGTGCCAGCAGCCCGCCGCAGGGCTTCTATGGCTACACCTTC CASSPPQGFYGYTF
TRBJ2-1 NA 18 many TRBV10-3 TGTGCCATCAGTGAGAATAGAGGGGGGCTAAGCTCCTACAATGAGCAGTTCTTC CAISENRGGLSSYNEQFF
TRBJ2-1 TRBD1 13 NA TRBV7-2 TGTGCCAGCAGCGCAAGAACAGGGGGCGGCCGGGTCTTC CASSARTGGGRVF
TRBJ1-2 NA 13 many TRBV7-2 TGTGCCAGCAGCTTAGAAATAGAGCACGGCTACACCTTC CASSLEIEHGYTF
TRBJ2-5 TRBD2 15 many TRBV20-1 TGCAGTGCTAGAGATGTTAGCGGGGGGTATGAGACCCAGTACTTC CSARDVSGGYETQYF
TRBJ2-7 NA 11 NA TRBV12-5 TGTGCTAGTGGCCAGGGACTCGAGCAGTACTTC CASGQGLEQYF
TRBJ1-2 NA 14 NA TRBV4-3 TGCGCCAGCAGCCAAGACAGGGCGAACTATGGCTGCACCTTC CASSQDRANYGCTF
TRBJ2-7 TRBD2 15 many TRBV6-5 TGTGCCAGCAGTTGGGGGGGGAGTATAACCTACGAGCAGTACTTC CASSWGGSITYEQYF
TRBJ2-1 TRBD2 15 NA TRBV6-2/TRBV6-3 TGTGCCAGCAGCGAACGGACTAGCGGATACAATGAGCAGTTCTTC CASSERTSGYNEQFF
TRBJ1-1 NA 14 many TRBV29-1 TGCAGCGTTGCGGGAGGGGTTATGAACACTGAAGCTTTCTTT CSVAGGVMNTEAFF
TRBJ2-3 NA 11 few TRBV30 TGTGCCTGGAGACGGGGGAATACGCAGTATTTT CAWRRGNTQYF
TRBJ2-6 NA 18 NA TRBV5-6 TGTGCCAGCAGCCATCTCCGGGACGGGCTCTCTGGGGCCAACGTCCTGACTTTC CASSHLRDGLSGANVLTF
TRBJ1-2 NA 14 few TRBV7-2 TGTGCCAGCAGCTTAGATGGGGAGAACTATGGCTACACCTTC CASSLDGENYGYTF
TRBJ2-5 NA 16 NA TRBV3-1 TGTGCCAGCGGGGATATTCAGTGGACAGCGCAAGAGACCCAGTACTTC CASGDIQWTAQETQYF
TRBJ1-5 NA 12 many TRBV29-1 TGCAGCGTTGGGGGTTGGGATCAGCCCCAGCATTTT CSVGGWDQPQHF
TRBJ1-2 NA 12 many TRBV30 TGTGCCTGGAGTGACGTCAACTATGGCTACACCTTC CAWSDVNYGYTF
TRBJ2-1 TRBD2 14 NA TRBV7-2 TGTGCCAGCAGCCCTGGACTAGCGGGGGTCTGGCAGTTCTTC CASSPGLAGVWQFF
TRBJ2-1 TRBD2 15 many TRBV5-1 TGCGCCAGCAGCCGGGATAGCGGGGGAATCAATGAGCAGTTCTTC CASSRDSGGINEQFF
TRBJ1-3 NA 14 NA TRBV6-6 TGTGCCAGCAGTTACGAGAACTCTGGAAACACCATATATTTT CASSYENSGNTIYF
TRBJ2-5 TRBD2 16 NA TRBV7-2 TGTGCCAGCAGGACCTTTAGCGGGGCCGGAGTAGAGACCCAGTACTTC CASRTFSGAGVETQYF
TRBJ2-3 NA 17 many TRBV29-1 TGCAGCGTTGTTAATACAATGGGGGGAGGCCGCCCGGATACGCAGTATTTT CSVVNTMGGGRPDTQYF
TRBJ1-5 NA 15 NA TRBV5-8 TGTGCCAGCAGCTGGAACGAAAGAGGCAATCAGCCCCAGCATTTT CASSWNERGNQPQHF
TRBJ2-1 TRBD2 15 NA TRBV29-1 TGCAGCGTGAGGGGACTAGCGGGCCCCGGGAATGAGCAGTTCTTC CSVRGLAGPGNEQFF
TRBJ1-2 NA 14 many TRBV7-9 TGTGCCAGCAGCCCCCGAGAAGGAACTTATGGCTACACCTTC CASSPREGTYGYTF
TRBJ2-1 NA 14 NA TRBV27 TGTGCCAGCAGTTTATCGCCCCGGGCGAACGAGCAGTTCTTC CASSLSPRANEQFF
TRBJ1-2 TRBD1 15 many TRBV20-1 TGCAGTGCTAGAGATATTGCCAGGGGGGGCGATGGCTACACCTTC CSARDIARGGDGYTF
TRBJ1-1 NA 18 few TRBV6-1 TGTGCCAGCAGTACAAACAGGTTCCCTTTCTCGATGAACACTGAAGCTTTCTTT CASSTNRFPFSMNTEAFF
TRBJ1-6 TRBD1 17 NA TRBV27 TGTGCCAGCAGTCGGGACAGGGGGAGCTCCTATAATTCACCCCTCCACTTT CASSRDRGSSYNSPLHF
TRBJ2-7 NA 13 many TRBV20-1 TGCAGTGCTAGAGCCGTTGGGGAGTATGCGCAGTACTTC CSARAVGEYAQYF
TRBJ1-1 NA 13 many TRBV6-6 TGTGCCAGCACTCGGACAGAGAACACTGAAGCTTTCTTT CASTRTENTEAFF
TRBJ2-7 NA 14 many TRBV2 TGTGCCAGCAGTGAAGTAGTCAGCTTCTACGAGCAGTACTTC CASSEVVSFYEQYF
TRBJ1-2 NA 15 NA TRBV27 TGTGCCAGCAGTTTAGGGCAGTCCATAAACTATGGCTACACCTTC CASSLGQSINYGYTF
TRBJ2-1 NA 14 many TRBV7-2 TGTGCCAGCACCCTCCAACCCGAGAACAATGAGCAGTTCTTC CASTLQPENNEQFF
TRBJ2-3 TRBD2 14 NA TRBV19 TGTGCCAGTAGTCAGGGACTAGCGTTCATAGCGCAGTATTTT CASSQGLAFIAQYF
TRBJ1-5 NA 14 many TRBV20-1 TGCAGTGCGCCTCTAGGAGGTATCAATCAGCCCCAGCATTTT CSAPLGGINQPQHF
TRBJ1-1 TRBD1 16 few TRBV3-1 TGTGCCAGCAGCCAATCGCAGGGGGGAGGTAACACTGAAGCTTTCTTT CASSQSQGGGNTEAFF
TRBJ1-4 NA 16 NA TRBV3-1 TGTGCCAGCAGCCAACCATCCCGCGCAACTAATGAAAAACTGTTTTTT CASSQPSRATNEKLFF
TRBJ1-5 TRBD1 14 NA TRBV3-1 TGTGCCAGCAGCCAGGACAGGGGGCAACGGCCCCAGCATTTT CASSQDRGQRPQHF
TRBJ2-3 NA 15 NA TRBV3-1 TGTGCCAGCAGCCCACTCCGCGGGAACGCAGATACGCAGTATTTT CASSPLRGNADTQYF
TRBJ2-5 NA 14 once TRBV27 TGTGCCAGTCGATCCCATCAGGGCAAAGAGACCCAGTACTTC CASRSHQGKETQYF
TRBJ1-4 NA 15 NA TRBV25-1 TGTGCCAGCAGTGACGACAGCTTAACTAATGAAAAACTGTTTTTT CASSDDSLTNEKLFF
TRBJ2-7 TRBD1 15 many TRBV7-2 TGTGCCAGCAGCTTATTCGGGACAGGGGTCTACGAGCAGTACTTC CASSLFGTGVYEQYF
TRBJ2-1 NA 14 NA TRBV7-9 TGTGCCAGCAGCCGGATAGCGGACGGAACTGAGCAGTTCTTC CASSRIADGTEQFF
TRBJ2-7 NA 11 NA TRBV19 TGTGCCAGTACCCCGTCCTACGAGCAGTACTTC CASTPSYEQYF